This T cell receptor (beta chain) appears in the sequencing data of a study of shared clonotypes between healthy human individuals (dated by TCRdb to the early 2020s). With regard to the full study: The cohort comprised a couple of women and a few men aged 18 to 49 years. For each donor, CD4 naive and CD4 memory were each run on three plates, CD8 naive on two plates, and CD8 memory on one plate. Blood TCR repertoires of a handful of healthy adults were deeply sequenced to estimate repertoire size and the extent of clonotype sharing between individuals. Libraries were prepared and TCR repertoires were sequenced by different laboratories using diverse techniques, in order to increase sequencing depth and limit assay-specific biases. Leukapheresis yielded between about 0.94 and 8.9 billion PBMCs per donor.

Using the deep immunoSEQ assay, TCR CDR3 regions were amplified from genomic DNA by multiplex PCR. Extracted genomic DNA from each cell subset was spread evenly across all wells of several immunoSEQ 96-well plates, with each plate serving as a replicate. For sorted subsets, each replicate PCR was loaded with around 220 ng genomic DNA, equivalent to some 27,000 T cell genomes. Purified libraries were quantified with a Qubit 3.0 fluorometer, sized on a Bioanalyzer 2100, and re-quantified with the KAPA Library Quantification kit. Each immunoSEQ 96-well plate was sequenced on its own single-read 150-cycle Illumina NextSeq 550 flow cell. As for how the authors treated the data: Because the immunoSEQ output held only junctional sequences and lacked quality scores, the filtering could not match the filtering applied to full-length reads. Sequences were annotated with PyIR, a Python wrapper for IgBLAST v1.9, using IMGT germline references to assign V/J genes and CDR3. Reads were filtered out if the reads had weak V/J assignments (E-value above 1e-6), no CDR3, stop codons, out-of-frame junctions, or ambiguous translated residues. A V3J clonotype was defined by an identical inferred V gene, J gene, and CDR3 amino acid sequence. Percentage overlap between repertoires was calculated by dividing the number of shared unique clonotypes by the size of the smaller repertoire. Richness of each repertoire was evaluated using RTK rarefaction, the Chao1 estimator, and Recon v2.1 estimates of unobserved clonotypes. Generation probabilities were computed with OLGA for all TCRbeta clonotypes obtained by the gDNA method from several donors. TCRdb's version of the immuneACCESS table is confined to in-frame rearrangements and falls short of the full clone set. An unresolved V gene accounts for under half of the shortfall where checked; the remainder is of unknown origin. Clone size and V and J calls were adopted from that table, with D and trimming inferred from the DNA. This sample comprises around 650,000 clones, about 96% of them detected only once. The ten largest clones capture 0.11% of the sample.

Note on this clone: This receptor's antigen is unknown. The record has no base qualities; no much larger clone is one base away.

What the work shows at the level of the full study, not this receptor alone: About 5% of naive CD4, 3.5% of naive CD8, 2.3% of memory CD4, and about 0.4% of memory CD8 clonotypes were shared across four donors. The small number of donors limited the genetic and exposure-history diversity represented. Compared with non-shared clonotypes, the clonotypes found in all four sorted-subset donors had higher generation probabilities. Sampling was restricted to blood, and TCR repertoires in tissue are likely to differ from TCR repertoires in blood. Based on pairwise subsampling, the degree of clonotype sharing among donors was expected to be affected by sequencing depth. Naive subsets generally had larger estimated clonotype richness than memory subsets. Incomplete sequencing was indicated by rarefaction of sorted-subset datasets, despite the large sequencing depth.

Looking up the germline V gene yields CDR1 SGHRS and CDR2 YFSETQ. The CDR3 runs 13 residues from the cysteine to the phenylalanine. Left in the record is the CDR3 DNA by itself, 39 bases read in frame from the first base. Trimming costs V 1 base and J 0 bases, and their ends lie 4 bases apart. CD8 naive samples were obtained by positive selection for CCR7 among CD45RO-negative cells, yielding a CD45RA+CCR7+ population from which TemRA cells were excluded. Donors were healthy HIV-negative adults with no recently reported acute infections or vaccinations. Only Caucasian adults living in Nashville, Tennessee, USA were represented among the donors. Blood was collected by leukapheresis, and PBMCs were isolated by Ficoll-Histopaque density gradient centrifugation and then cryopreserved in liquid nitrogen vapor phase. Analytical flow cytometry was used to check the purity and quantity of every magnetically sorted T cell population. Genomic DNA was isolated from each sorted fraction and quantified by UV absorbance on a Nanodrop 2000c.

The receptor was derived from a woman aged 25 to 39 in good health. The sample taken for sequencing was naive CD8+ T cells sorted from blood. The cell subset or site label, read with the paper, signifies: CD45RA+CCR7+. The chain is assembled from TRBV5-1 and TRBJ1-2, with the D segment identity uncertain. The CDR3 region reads CASSLISNYGYTF. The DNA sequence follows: TGCGCCAGCAGCTTGATATCTAACTATGGCTACACCTTC.